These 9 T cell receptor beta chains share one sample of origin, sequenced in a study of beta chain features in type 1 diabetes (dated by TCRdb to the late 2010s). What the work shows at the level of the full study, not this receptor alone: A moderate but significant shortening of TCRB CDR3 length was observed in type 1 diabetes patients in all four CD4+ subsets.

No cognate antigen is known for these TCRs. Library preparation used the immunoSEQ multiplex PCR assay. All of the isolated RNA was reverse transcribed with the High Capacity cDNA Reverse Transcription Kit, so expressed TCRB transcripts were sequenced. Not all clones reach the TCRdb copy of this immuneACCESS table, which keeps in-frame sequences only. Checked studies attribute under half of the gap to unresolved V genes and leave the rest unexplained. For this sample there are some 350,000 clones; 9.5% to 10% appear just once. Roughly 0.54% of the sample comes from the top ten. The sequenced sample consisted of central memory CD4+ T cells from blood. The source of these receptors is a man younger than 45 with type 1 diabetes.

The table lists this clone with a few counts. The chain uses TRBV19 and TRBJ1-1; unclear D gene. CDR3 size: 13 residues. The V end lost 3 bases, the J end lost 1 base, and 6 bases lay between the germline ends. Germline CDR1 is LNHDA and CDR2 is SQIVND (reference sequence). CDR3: CASSIFQNTEAFF. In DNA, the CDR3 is TGTGCCAGTAGTATTTTCCAGAACACTGAAGCTTTCTTT.

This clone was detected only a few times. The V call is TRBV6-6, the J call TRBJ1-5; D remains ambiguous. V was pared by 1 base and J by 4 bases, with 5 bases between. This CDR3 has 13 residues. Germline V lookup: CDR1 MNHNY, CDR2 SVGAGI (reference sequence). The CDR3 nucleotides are TGTGCCAGCAGTTACTACGAAAATCAGCCCCAGCATTTT. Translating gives CASSYYENQPQHF.

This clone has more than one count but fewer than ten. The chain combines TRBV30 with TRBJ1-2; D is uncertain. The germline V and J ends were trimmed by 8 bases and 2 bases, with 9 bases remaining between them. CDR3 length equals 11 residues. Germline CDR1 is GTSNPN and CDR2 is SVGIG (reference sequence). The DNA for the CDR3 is TGTGCCAGTAGTTGGAACTATGGCTACACCTTC. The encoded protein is CASSWNYGYTF.

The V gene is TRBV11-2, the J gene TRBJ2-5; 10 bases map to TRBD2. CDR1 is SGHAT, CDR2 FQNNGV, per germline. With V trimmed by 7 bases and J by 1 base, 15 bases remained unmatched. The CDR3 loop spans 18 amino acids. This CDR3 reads CASTLPPRLAGFQETQYF. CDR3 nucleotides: TGTGCCAGCACCCTACCACCTAGACTAGCGGGTTTCCAAGAGACCCAGTACTTC.

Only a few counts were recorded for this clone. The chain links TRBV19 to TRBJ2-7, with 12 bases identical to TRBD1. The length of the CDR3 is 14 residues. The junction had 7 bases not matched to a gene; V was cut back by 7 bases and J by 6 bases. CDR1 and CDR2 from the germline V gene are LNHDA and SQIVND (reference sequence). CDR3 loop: CASTAPGQGAEQYF. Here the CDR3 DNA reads TGTGCCAGTACTGCTCCGGGACAGGGGGCCGAGCAGTACTTC.

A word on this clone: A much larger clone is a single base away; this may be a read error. The CDR3 coding sequence is TGTGCCAGCAGTTCTCCCGGGACAGGGGGCTATGATGAGCAGTTCTTC. This sequence encodes CASSSPGTGGYDEQFF. The genes are TRBV28 and TRBJ2-1; 12 bases match TRBD1. The germline gives CDR1 MDHEN, CDR2 SYDVKM. This CDR3 region has 16 residues. With V trimmed by 4 bases and J by 8 bases, 9 bases remained unmatched.

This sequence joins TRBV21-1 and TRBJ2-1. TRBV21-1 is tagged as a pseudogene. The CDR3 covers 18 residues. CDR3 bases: TGTGCCAGCAGCAAAGAAGGGGAGAGGCCCAGCTCCTACAATGAGCAGTTCTTC. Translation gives CASSKEGERPSSYNEQFF.

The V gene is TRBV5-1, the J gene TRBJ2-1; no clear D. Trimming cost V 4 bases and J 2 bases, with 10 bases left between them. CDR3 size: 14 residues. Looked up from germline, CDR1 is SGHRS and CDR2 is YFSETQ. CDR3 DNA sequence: TGCGCCAGCAGCCGGCAACCCGCCTACAATGAGCAGTTCTTC. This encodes CASSRQPAYNEQFF.

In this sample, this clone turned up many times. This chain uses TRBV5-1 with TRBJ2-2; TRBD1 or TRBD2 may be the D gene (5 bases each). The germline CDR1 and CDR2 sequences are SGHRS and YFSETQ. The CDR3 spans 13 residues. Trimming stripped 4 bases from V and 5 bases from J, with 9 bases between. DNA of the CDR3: TGCGCCAGCAGCCCCTGGGGGACCGGGGAGCTGTTTTTT. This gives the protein CASSPWGTGELFF. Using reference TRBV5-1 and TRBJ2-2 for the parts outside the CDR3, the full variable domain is KAGVTQTPRYLIKTRGQQVTLSCSPISGHRSVSWYQQTPGQGLQFLFEYFSETQRNKGNFPGRFSGRQFSNSRSEMNVSTLELGDSALYLCASSPWGTGELFFGEGSRLTVL.